What follows describes a single T cell receptor (beta chain). The CDR3 contains 11 residues. Germline assignment: CDR1 SEHNR and CDR2 FQNEAQ (reference sequence). Between the trimmed V and J ends, which lost 3 bases and 3 bases, there was a span of 2 bases. Vbeta (60) and Jbeta (13) primers were used in the PCR. Repertoires were generated with immunoSEQ multiplex PCR, while TCRdb's copy carries only in-frame clones and drops some. This table has about 190,000 clones, 60% to 80% appearing once. This specimen comes from a study of cytomegalovirus exposure and HLA in healthy donors. Study background: HLA-typed donors were the source of roughly 85 million unique TCRs held in an early data release.

The specimen was PBMCs. The chain links TRBV7-9 to TRBJ2-5; D is ambiguous. This TCR was sampled from a woman aged 18-29 years in good health and CMV-seronegative. The CDR3 spells CASSFKETQYF. For the CDR3, the DNA is TGTGCCAGCAGCTTCAAAGAGACCCAGTACTTC.